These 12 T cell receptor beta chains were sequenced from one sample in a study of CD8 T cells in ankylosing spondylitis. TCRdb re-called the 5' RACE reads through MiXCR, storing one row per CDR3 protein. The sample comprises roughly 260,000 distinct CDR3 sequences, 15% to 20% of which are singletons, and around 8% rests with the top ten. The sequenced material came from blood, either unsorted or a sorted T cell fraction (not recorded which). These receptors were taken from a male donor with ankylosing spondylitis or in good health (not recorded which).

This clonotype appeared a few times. The CDR3 here is CASSFVDGTNSPLHF. The CDR3 region has the DNA TGTGCCAGCAGTTTTGTTGACGGAACAAATTCACCCCTCCACTTT. The V gene is TRBV6-5, the J gene TRBJ1-6; D is ambiguous. The CDR3 has 15 amino acids. The V end was cut by 4 bases, the J end by 7 bases, with 14 bases between. Germline V gene sequence: CDR1 MNHEY, CDR2 SVGAGI.

CDR3 sequence: CASSSGFEQYV. The CDR3, as DNA: TGTGCCAGCAGTTCCGGCTTCGAGCAGTACGTC. The chain is built from TRBV6-6 and TRBJ2-7; no reliable D call. V lost 4 bases and J lost 6, with 7 bases in between. The CDR3 extends over 11 amino acids. Germline CDR1 is MNHNY and CDR2 is SVGAGI (reference sequence).

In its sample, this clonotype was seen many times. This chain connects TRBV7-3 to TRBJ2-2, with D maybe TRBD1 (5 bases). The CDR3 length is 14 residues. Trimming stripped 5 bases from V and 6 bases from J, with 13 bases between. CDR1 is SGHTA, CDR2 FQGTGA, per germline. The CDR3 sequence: CASSVFQGSGELFF. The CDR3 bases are TGTGCCAGCAGCGTTTTTCAGGGTTCCGGGGAGCTGTTTTTT.

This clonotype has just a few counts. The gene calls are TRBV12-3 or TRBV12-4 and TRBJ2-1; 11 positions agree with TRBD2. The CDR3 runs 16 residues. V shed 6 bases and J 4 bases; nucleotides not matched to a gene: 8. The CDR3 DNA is TGTGCCAGCAGGATTAGCGGGACTAGCGGTTACAATGAGCAGTTCTTC. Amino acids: CASRISGTSGYNEQFF.

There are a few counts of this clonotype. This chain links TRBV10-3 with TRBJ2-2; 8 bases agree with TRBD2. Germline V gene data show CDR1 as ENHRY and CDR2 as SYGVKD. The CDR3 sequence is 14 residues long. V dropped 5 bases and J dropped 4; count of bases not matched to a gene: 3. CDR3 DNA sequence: TGTGCCATCAGTAACGGGGGGGGCACCGGGGAGCTGTTTTTT. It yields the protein CAISNGGGTGELFF.

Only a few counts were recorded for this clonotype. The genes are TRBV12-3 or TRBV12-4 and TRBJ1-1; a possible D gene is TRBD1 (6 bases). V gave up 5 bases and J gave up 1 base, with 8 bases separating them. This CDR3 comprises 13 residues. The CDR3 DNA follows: TGTGCCAGCAGTACCAGGGGGAACACTGAAGCTTTCTTT. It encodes CASSTRGNTEAFF.

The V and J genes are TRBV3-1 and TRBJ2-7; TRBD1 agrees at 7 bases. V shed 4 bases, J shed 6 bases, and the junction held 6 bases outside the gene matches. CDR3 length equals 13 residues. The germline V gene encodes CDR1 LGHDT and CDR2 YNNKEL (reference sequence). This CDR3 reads CASSLGQPCEQYV. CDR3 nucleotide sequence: TGTGCCAGCAGCCTGGGACAGCCTTGCGAGCAGTACGTC.

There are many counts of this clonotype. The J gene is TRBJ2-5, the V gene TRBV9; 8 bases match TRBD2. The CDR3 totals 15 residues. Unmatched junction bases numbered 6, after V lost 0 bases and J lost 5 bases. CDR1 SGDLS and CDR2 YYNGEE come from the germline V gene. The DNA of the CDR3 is TGTGCCAGCAGCGTAGGGGGACTAGGACGGGAGACCCAGTACTTC. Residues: CASSVGGLGRETQYF.

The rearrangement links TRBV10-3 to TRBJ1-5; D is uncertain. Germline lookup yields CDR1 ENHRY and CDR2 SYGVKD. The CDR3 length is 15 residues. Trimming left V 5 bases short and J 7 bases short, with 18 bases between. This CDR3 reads CAISPSMILGQPQHF. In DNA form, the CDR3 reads TGTGCCATCAGTCCCTCGATGATCCTGGGGCAGCCCCAGCATTTT.

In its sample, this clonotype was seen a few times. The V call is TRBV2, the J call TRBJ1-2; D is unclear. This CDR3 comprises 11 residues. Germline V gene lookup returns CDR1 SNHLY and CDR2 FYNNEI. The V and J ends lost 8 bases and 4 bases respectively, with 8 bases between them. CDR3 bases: TGTGCCAGCTTTCAGTCCTATGGCTACACCTTC. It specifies CASFQSYGYTF.

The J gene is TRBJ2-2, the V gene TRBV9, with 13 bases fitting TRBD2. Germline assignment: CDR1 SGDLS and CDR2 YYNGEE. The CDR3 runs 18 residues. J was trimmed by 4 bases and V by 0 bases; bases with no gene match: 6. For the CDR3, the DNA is TGTGCCAGCAGCGTAGGACTAGCGGGAGGCCGGGGCACCGGGGAGCTGTTTTTT. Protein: CASSVGLAGGRGTGELFF. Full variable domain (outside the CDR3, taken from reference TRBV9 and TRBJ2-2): DSGVTQTPKHLITATGQRVTLRCSPRSGDLSVYWYQQSLDQGLQFLIQYYNGEERAKGNILERFSAQQFPDLHSELNLSSLELGDSALYFCASSVGLAGGRGTGELFFGEGSRLTVL.

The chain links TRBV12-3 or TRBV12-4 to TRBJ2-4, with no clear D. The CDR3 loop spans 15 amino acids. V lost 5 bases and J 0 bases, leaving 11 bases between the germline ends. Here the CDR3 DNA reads TGTGCCAGCAGTGTGCCGTGGGGAGCCAAAAACATTCAGTACTTC. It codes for CASSVPWGAKNIQYF.